These 8 T cell receptor beta chains were all obtained from the same sample, sequenced in a study of response to subunit inactivated influenza vaccine. TCRdb recomputed calls from the RT-PCR reads with MiXCR, one row per CDR3 protein. Of approximately 530,000 distinct CDR3 sequences in the sample, about 7.6% were seen once. The sample was PBMCs from blood, taken approximately 25 months after vaccination. These receptors all stem from a man in his fifties or sixties who received an inactivated influenza vaccine.

The chain is built from TRBV9 and TRBJ2-7, with TRBD1 identical over 12 bases. Germline V lookup: CDR1 SGDLS, CDR2 YYNGEE. The CDR3 extends over 15 amino acids. The V gene end was trimmed by 3 bases and the J gene end by 0 bases; junction bases not matched to a gene: 1. The CDR3 region has the DNA TGTGCCAGCAGCGCGGGACAGGGGGCCTCCTACGAGCAGTACTTC. Its protein product is CASSAGQGASYEQYF.

This clonotype was picked up a small number of times. This chain links TRBV10-3 with TRBJ2-6, with unresolved D. Looked up from germline, CDR1 is ENHRY and CDR2 is SYGVKD. Trimming shortened V by 5 bases and J by 0 bases, and 20 bases separated the two germline ends. This CDR3 is 19 amino acids long. CDR3 residues: CAISRRGMDVNSGANVLTF. The CDR3 nucleotides are TGTGCCATCAGTCGGCGAGGAATGGACGTAAACTCTGGGGCCAACGTCCTGACTTTC.

This chain connects TRBV7-9 to TRBJ1-3; 7 positions match TRBD1. V lost 5 bases and J lost 2; bases outside the gene matches: 6. Per germline, CDR1 SEHNR and CDR2 FQNEAQ (reference sequence). This CDR3 is 15 amino acids long. CDR3 loop: CASSPTTGAGNTIYF. For the CDR3, the DNA is TGTGCCAGCAGCCCCACCACAGGGGCTGGAAACACCATATATTTT.

The V gene is TRBV20-1, the J gene TRBJ2-3; D assignment may be TRBD1 or TRBD2 (5 bases each). With 1 base removed from V and 0 bases from J, the gap between germline ends came to 8 bases. Looked up from germline, CDR1 is DFQATT and CDR2 is SNEGSKA (reference sequence). This CDR3 is 14 amino acids long. The DNA for the CDR3 is TGCAGTGCTAGAGCTGGGGGTAGCACAGATACGCAGTATTTT. Amino acids: CSARAGGSTDTQYF.

The chain is built from TRBV4-2 and TRBJ2-7, with TRBD1 as a possible D gene (5 bases). V lost 0 bases to trimming and J lost 6 bases, with 15 bases between them. Germline CDR1 LGHNA, CDR2 YNFKEQ. The CDR3 contains 15 residues. CDR3 bases: TGTGCCAGCAGCCAAGAATGGGGCCATAATGGCGAGCAGTACTTC. Translation gives CASSQEWGHNGEQYF.

This clonotype was counted ten times or more. The chain is built from TRBV12-3 or TRBV12-4 and TRBJ1-2; D perhaps matches TRBD1 (6 bases). The CDR3 length is 13 residues. The germline V and J ends were trimmed by 3 bases and 9 bases, with 14 bases remaining between them. The CDR3 nucleotides read TGTGCCAGCAGTTTTCATGGGGGCTGGAGCTACACCTTC. This translates into CASSFHGGWSYTF.

This sequence joins TRBV20-1 and TRBJ2-7; TRBD1 matches at 7 bases. The CDR3 has 13 amino acids. After removal of 3 bases from V and 3 bases from J, the junction contained 5 bases not matched to a gene. Germline lookup yields CDR1 DFQATT and CDR2 SNEGSKA (reference sequence). The CDR3 protein is CSASPTGVYEQYF. The DNA for the CDR3 is TGCAGTGCTAGCCCCACAGGGGTCTACGAGCAGTACTTC.

In its sample, this clonotype was seen many times. The chain combines TRBV10-3 with TRBJ2-5; 10 bases match TRBD2. Trimming removed 6 bases from V and 1 base from J; junction bases left unmatched: 5. Germline assignment: CDR1 ENHRY and CDR2 SYGVKD. The CDR3 is made up of 15 amino acids. Here the CDR3 reads CAIRSGGEIQETQYF. CDR3 DNA sequence: TGTGCCATCAGGAGCGGGGGGGAAATCCAAGAGACCCAGTACTTC.